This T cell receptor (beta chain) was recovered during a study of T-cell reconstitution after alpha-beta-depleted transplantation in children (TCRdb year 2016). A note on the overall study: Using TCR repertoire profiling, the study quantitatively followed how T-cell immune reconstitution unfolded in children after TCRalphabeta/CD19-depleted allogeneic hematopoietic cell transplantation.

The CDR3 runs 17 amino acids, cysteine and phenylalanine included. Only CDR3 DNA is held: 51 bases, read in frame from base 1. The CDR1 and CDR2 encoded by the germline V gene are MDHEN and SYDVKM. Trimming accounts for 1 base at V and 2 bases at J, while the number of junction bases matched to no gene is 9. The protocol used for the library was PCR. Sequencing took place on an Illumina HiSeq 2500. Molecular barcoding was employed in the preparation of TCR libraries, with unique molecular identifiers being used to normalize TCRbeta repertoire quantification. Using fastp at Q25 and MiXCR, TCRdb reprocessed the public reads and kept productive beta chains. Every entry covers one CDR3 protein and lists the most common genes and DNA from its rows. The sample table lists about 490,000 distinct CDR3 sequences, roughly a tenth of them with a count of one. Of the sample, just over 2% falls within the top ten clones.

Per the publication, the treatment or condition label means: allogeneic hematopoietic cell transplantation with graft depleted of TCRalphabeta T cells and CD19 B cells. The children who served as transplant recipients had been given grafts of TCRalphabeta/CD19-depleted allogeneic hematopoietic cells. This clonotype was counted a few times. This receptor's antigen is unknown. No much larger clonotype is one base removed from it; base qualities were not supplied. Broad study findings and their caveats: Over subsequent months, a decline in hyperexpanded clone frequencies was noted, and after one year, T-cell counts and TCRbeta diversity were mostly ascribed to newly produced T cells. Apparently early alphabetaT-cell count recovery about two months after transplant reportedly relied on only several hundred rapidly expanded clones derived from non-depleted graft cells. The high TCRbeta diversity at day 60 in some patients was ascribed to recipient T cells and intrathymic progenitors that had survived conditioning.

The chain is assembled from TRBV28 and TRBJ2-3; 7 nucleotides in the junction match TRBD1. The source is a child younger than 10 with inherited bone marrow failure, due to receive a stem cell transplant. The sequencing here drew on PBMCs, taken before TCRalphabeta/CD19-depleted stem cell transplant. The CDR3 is CASSLSEDRAHTDTQYF. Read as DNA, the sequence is TGTGCCAGCAGTTTATCCGAAGACAGGGCCCACACAGATACGCAGTATTTT.